Listed here are 6 T cell receptor beta chains from one sample, sequenced in a study of blood T cell repertoires in COVID-19. The repertoire was sequenced with immunoSEQ multiplex PCR; TCRdb's copy has only in-frame clones and lacks some. In the table there are under 150,000 clones, 83% of which are singletons. Sequences were obtained from peripheral blood. The receptors derive from a man aged 25 to 40 with acute or convalescent COVID-19.

The rearrangement joins TRBV4-1 to TRBJ1-2; 10 bases are shared with TRBD1. CDR1 is MGHRA, CDR2 YSYEKL, per germline. V dropped 1 base and J dropped 6; count of bases not matched to a gene: 5. The CDR3 is 15 residues long. CDR3 nucleotides: TGCGCCAGCAGCCAAGGCCGGACAGGGGGTGATGGCTACACCTTC. It encodes CASSQGRTGGDGYTF.

This clone appeared once. This chain links TRBV30 with TRBJ1-5; 8 bases line up with TRBD1. The V segment lost 2 bases and the J segment 1 base; nucleotides outside the gene matches: 4. The CDR3 has 15 residues. Germline CDR1 is GTSNPN and CDR2 is SVGIG (reference sequence). The CDR3 region has the DNA TGTGCCTGGAGTATGAACAGGGGGAGCAATCAGCCCCAGCATTTT. This gives the protein CAWSMNRGSNQPQHF.

This clone showed up just a few times. The chain is built from TRBV7-9 and TRBJ2-1; 10 bases agree with TRBD2. V was pared by 4 bases and J by 6 bases, with 6 bases of the junction left unmatched. CDR3 length: 15 residues. CDR1 and CDR2 from the germline V gene are SEHNR and FQNEAQ (reference sequence). In DNA form, the CDR3 reads TGTGCCAGCAGCTCAGTTAGCGGGGGGCCCAATGAGCAGTTCTTC. Translated: CASSSVSGGPNEQFF.

V and J are TRBV3-1 (or the pseudogene TRBV3-2) and TRBJ2-1; TRBD2 agrees at 8 bases. Germline CDR1 is LGHDT and CDR2 is YNNKEL (reference sequence). V lost 0 bases, J lost 4 bases, and 5 bases stayed unmatched. The CDR3 length is 16 residues. This CDR3 reads CASSQDQAGEYNEQFF. As DNA, the CDR3 is TGTGCCAGCAGCCAAGATCAAGCGGGGGAGTACAATGAGCAGTTCTTC.

The chain joins TRBV6-5 to TRBJ2-7, with 10 bases identical to TRBD2. This CDR3 is built from 14 residues. Germline CDR1 MNHEY, CDR2 SVGAGI. V was pared by 5 bases and J by 4 bases, with 5 bases of the junction left unmatched. The CDR3 coding sequence is TGTGCCAGCAGTCCACTAGCGGGAAGGTACGAGCAGTACGTC. Translation gives CASSPLAGRYEQYV.

This clone is termed medium-sized. The rearrangement uses TRBV2 and TRBJ2-1; possibly TRBD2 for D (5 bases). Per the germline V gene, CDR1 is SNHLY and CDR2 is FYNNEI. The CDR3 spans 16 residues. V dropped 2 bases and J dropped 7 bases, with 18 bases sitting between them. In DNA form, the CDR3 reads TGTGCCAGCAGTGAATCCGGGGAGCCGTATCGGAATGAGCAGTTCTTC. Translated, it gives CASSESGEPYRNEQFF.